A selection of T cell receptor beta chains follows, all from one sample in a study of blood T cell repertoires in COVID-19. Assay used: immunoSEQ multiplex PCR; TCRdb lists only in-frame clones, some missing. The data show under 100,000 clones, 85% seen once. The sequencing sample was made of peripheral blood. The receptors were sampled from an elderly man with active or convalescent COVID-19. CDR3s include the opening cysteine and the closing phenylalanine or tryptophan. A D gene is named only where the DNA matches it firmly. Clone size is not always given. Where it is, it says once, few, many or a class for expanded clones.

abundance: -
v_gene: TRBV18
d_gene: -
j_gene: TRBJ1-2
CDR3nt: TGTGCCAGCTCACCCTTGACGGAGGGGTATGGCTACACCTTC
CDR3aa: CASSPLTEGYGYTF

abundance: -
v_gene: TRBV6-1
d_gene: -
j_gene: TRBJ1-4
CDR3nt: TGTGCCAGCAGTGATGGGCTGAAGCCTAATGAAAAACTGTTTTTT
CDR3aa: CASSDGLKPNEKLFF

abundance: -
v_gene: TRBV6-5
d_gene: -
j_gene: TRBJ2-4
CDR3nt: TGTGCCAGCAGTTACGGAGGGGGCGAAAGAAACATTCAGTACTTC
CDR3aa: CASSYGGGERNIQYF

abundance: -
v_gene: TRBV18
d_gene: -
j_gene: TRBJ2-3
CDR3nt: TGTGCCAGCTCAGATCTTGAACGGGGTACGCAGTATTTT
CDR3aa: CASSDLERGTQYF

abundance: -
v_gene: TRBV19
d_gene: -
j_gene: TRBJ1-5
CDR3nt: TGTGCCAGTAGTAGAGGGGGAGGGCTCTTCAATCAGCCCCAGCATTTT
CDR3aa: CASSRGGGLFNQPQHF

abundance: once
v_gene: TRBV24-1
d_gene: -
j_gene: TRBJ1-5
CDR3nt: TGTGCCACCAGTGCAGGGAACAATCAGCCCCAGCATTTT
CDR3aa: CATSAGNNQPQHF

abundance: -
v_gene: TRBV18
d_gene: TRBD2
j_gene: TRBJ2-1
CDR3nt: TGTGCCAGCTCACCGACCAGGACTAGCGATGAGCAGTTCTTC
CDR3aa: CASSPTRTSDEQFF

abundance: -
v_gene: TRBV20-1
d_gene: -
j_gene: TRBJ1-5
CDR3nt: TGCAGTGCTAGTCTCCGCAATCAGCCCCAGCATTTT
CDR3aa: CSASLRNQPQHF

abundance: -
v_gene: TRBV25-1
d_gene: TRBD1
j_gene: TRBJ2-3
CDR3nt: TGTGCCAGCAGTGATCCGCACAGGGGGCAGTCAGATACGCAGTATTTT
CDR3aa: CASSDPHRGQSDTQYF

abundance: -
v_gene: TRBV12-2
d_gene: -
j_gene: TRBJ2-4
CDR3nt: TGTGCAAGTCGCTTAGTGTTCCCCCGGAACAGGGTAGGCAACATTCAGTACTTC
CDR3aa: CASRLVFPRNRVGNIQYF

abundance: -
v_gene: TRBV28
d_gene: TRBD1
j_gene: TRBJ1-1
CDR3nt: TGTGCCAGCAGTCGGGGACAGGTGGCCGCTTTCTTT
CDR3aa: CASSRGQVAAFF

abundance: -
v_gene: TRBV14
d_gene: TRBD2
j_gene: TRBJ2-3
CDR3nt: TGTGCCAGCAGCCCCATGACTAGCGGGAGGCCTCGCACAGATACGCAGTATTTT
CDR3aa: CASSPMTSGRPRTDTQYF

abundance: -
v_gene: TRBV11-2
d_gene: TRBD1
j_gene: TRBJ2-5
CDR3nt: TGTGCCAGCAGCGAGAGTGGGGACAGGGCAGAGACCCAGTACTTC
CDR3aa: CASSESGDRAETQYF

abundance: -
v_gene: TRBV19
d_gene: -
j_gene: TRBJ2-5
CDR3nt: TGTGCCAGTAGTATAGCCGCTACAGAGAAAGAGACCCAGTACTTC
CDR3aa: CASSIAATEKETQYF

abundance: once
v_gene: TRBV6-6
d_gene: -
j_gene: TRBJ1-5
CDR3nt: TGTGCCAGCAGTTATGCCTCAGAGCCCCAGCATTTT
CDR3aa: CASSYASEPQHF

abundance: once
v_gene: TRBV9
d_gene: -
j_gene: TRBJ1-3
CDR3nt: TGTGCCAGCAGCGCCCGCACAGGCAGAAACACCATATATTTT
CDR3aa: CASSARTGRNTIYF

abundance: -
v_gene: TRBV6-5
d_gene: TRBD1
j_gene: TRBJ1-6
CDR3nt: TGTGCCAGCTCGGGACAGGGGGCCGCTTCACCCCTCCACTTT
CDR3aa: CASSGQGAASPLHF

abundance: -
v_gene: TRBV9
d_gene: -
j_gene: TRBJ2-3
CDR3nt: TGTGCCAGCAGCGGAGTTCGAGGTACGCAGTATTTT
CDR3aa: CASSGVRGTQYF

abundance: -
v_gene: TRBV25-1
d_gene: -
j_gene: TRBJ2-4
CDR3nt: TGTGCCAGCAGTGTCGACGTCAGGGGCAGGAGTGACATTCAGTACTTC
CDR3aa: CASSVDVRGRSDIQYF

abundance: -
v_gene: TRBV19
d_gene: -
j_gene: TRBJ1-1
CDR3nt: TGTGCCAGTACCCCGCCCGGAGGCAGCAACACTGAAGCTTTCTTT
CDR3aa: CASTPPGGSNTEAFF

abundance: -
v_gene: TRBV27
d_gene: TRBD1
j_gene: TRBJ1-5
CDR3nt: TGTGCCAGCAGACCCACGAGATCGGGACAGCCCGATAGCAATCAGCCCCAGCATTTT
CDR3aa: CASRPTRSGQPDSNQPQHF

abundance: -
v_gene: TRBV20-1
d_gene: -
j_gene: TRBJ1-5
CDR3nt: TGCAGTGCTAGTTGGCAGTCCAATCAGCCCCAGCATTTT
CDR3aa: CSASWQSNQPQHF

abundance: -
v_gene: TRBV28
d_gene: -
j_gene: TRBJ1-5
CDR3nt: TGTGCCAGCAGTTCCATCAGATATAGCAATCAGCCCCAGCATTTT
CDR3aa: CASSSIRYSNQPQHF

abundance: -
v_gene: TRBV11-2
d_gene: TRBD2
j_gene: TRBJ2-5
CDR3nt: TGTGCCAGCAGCTTATGGGCGGGGGAAGAGACCCAGTACTTC
CDR3aa: CASSLWAGEETQYF

abundance: few
v_gene: TRBV20-1
d_gene: -
j_gene: TRBJ1-1
CDR3nt: TGCAGTGCTAGTCAGGCGAACACTGAAGCTTTCTTT
CDR3aa: CSASQANTEAFF

abundance: -
v_gene: TRBV11-3
d_gene: -
j_gene: TRBJ2-3
CDR3nt: TGTGCCAGCGACATAGTAGGTGGAGATACGCAGTATTTT
CDR3aa: CASDIVGGDTQYF

abundance: -
v_gene: TRBV21-1
d_gene: -
j_gene: TRBJ2-3
CDR3nt: TGTGCCAGCAGCCCTAGAAAGTCGCTAGCGGGAGTTTGGCCTAGCACAGATACGCAGTATTTT
CDR3aa: CASSPRKSLAGVWPSTDTQYF

abundance: -
v_gene: TRBV2
d_gene: -
j_gene: TRBJ1-2
CDR3nt: TGTGCCAGCAGTCCCGGACAGCTATCTAACTATGGCTACACCTTC
CDR3aa: CASSPGQLSNYGYTF

abundance: -
v_gene: TRBV5-1
d_gene: TRBD2
j_gene: TRBJ2-1
CDR3nt: TGCGCCAGCAGCACGGGACTAGCGGTCCATAAGGAGGAGCAGTTCTTC
CDR3aa: CASSTGLAVHKEEQFF

abundance: once
v_gene: TRBV6-5
d_gene: -
j_gene: TRBJ1-5
CDR3nt: TGTGCCAGCACGGCGGGGGGGCCGGGCAATCAGCCCCAGCATTTT
CDR3aa: CASTAGGPGNQPQHF

abundance: -
v_gene: TRBV30
d_gene: TRBD2
j_gene: TRBJ2-1
CDR3nt: TGTGCCTGGAGTCATCATACTAGCGGGAGTTCCTACAATGAGCAGTTCTTC
CDR3aa: CAWSHHTSGSSYNEQFF